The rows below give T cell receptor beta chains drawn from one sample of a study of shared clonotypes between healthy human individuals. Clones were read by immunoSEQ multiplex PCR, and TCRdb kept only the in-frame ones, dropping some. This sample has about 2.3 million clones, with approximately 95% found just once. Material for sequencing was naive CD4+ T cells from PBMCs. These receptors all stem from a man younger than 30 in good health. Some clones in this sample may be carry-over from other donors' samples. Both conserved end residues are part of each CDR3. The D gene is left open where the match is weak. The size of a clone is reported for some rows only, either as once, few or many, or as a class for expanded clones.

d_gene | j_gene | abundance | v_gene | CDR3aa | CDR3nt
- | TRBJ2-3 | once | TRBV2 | CASSDPGPSTRTTDTQYF | TGTGCCAGCAGTGATCCGGGACCCTCGACGCGAACGACAGATACGCAGTATTTT
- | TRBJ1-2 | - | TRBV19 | CASSIGTNAGYTF | TGTGCCAGTAGTATAGGGACTAACGCCGGCTACACCTTC
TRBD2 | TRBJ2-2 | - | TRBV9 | CASSVGLAGSNTGELFF | TGTGCCAGCAGCGTAGGGCTAGCGGGATCGAACACCGGGGAGCTGTTTTTT
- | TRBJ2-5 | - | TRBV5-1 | CASSGTGLPETQYF | TGCGCCAGCAGCGGAACGGGACTCCCAGAGACCCAGTACTTC
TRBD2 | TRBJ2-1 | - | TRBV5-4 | CASSLSLAGGDEQFF | TGTGCCAGCAGCTTGTCACTAGCGGGAGGCGATGAGCAGTTCTTC
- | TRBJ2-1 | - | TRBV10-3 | CAITQSSYNEQFF | TGTGCCATCACCCAGAGCTCCTACAATGAGCAGTTCTTC
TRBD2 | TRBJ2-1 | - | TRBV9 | CASSVNPGTSGSNEQFF | TGTGCCAGCAGCGTAAATCCGGGGACTAGCGGGTCAAATGAGCAGTTCTTC
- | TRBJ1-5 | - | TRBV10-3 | CASRGGESNQPQHF | TGTGCCTCCAGAGGCGGTGAGAGCAATCAGCCCCAGCATTTT
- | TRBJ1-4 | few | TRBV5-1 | CASSLSFNEKLFF | TGCGCCAGCAGCTTGAGTTTTAATGAAAAACTGTTTTTT
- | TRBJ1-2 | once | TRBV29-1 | CSVEVRSSGQWGYGYTF | TGCAGCGTTGAGGTTCGAAGTTCAGGACAGTGGGGCTATGGCTACACCTTC
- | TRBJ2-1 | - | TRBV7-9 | CASSLMAGPYNEQFF | TGTGCCAGCAGCTTAATGGCGGGACCATACAATGAGCAGTTCTTC